A selection of T cell receptor beta chains follows, all from one sample in a study of cytomegalovirus exposure and HLA in healthy donors. TCRdb keeps only in-frame clones here, not all; method: immunoSEQ multiplex PCR. In the table there are over 60,000 clones, approximately 94% of which are singletons. Sequenced input: PBMCs. The receptors were sampled from a man aged 18 to 29 in good health and CMV-seropositive. Both conserved end residues are part of each CDR3. D genes are given only for firm matches. Some rows have no size entry. The others give once, few or many, or a class for an expanded clone.

clone_size	d_call	v_call	j_call	cdr3_nt	cdr3_aa
NA	NA	TRBV5-5	TRBJ1-3	TGTGCCAGCAGCTTGGCCCACCCAGGCAGGGGAATGGTTGGAAACACCATATATTTT	CASSLAHPGRGMVGNTIYF
NA	TRBD2	TRBV7-9	TRBJ2-1	TGTGCCAGCAGCTTAAGAGCGGGAGGGAGGGACAATGAGCAGTTCTTC	CASSLRAGGRDNEQFF
NA	TRBD1	TRBV6-4	TRBJ1-6	TGTGCCAGCAGTGACCCACCGGGACAGAAGACCTCCAGACCCCTCCACTTT	CASSDPPGQKTSRPLHF
NA	NA	TRBV9	TRBJ2-3	TGTGCCAGCAGCCCGCAGAGGGTTGTGACAGATACGCAGTATTTT	CASSPQRVVTDTQYF
once	TRBD1	TRBV4-3	TRBJ2-7	TGCGCCAGCAGTCTTATCCGGGACAGCTCCTACGAGCAGTACTTC	CASSLIRDSSYEQYF
NA	TRBD2	TRBV14	TRBJ2-7	TGTGCCAGCAGCCCCAATAGCGGGAGCGCTGAGCAGTACTTC	CASSPNSGSAEQYF
NA	TRBD2	TRBV4-1	TRBJ2-1	TGCGCCAGCAGCCAAGAAAGCGGGACTAGCTCCTACAATGAGCAGTTCTTC	CASSQESGTSSYNEQFF
once	NA	TRBV27	TRBJ2-7	TGTGCCAGCAGTTTGGTATTCGGCTCCTACGAGCAGTACTTC	CASSLVFGSYEQYF
once	NA	TRBV2	TRBJ2-2	TGTGCCAGCAGTGAGGCCGAAAAAACCGGGGAGCTGTTTTTT	CASSEAEKTGELFF
NA	NA	TRBV28	TRBJ2-2	TGTGCCAGCACGTGGGGGGGCGCAGAGACCGGGGAGCTGTTTTTT	CASTWGGAETGELFF
NA	TRBD1	TRBV7-8	TRBJ2-7	TGTGCCAGCAGCTCGGGGACAGTCTACGAGCAGTACTTC	CASSSGTVYEQYF
few	NA	TRBV9	TRBJ1-2	TGTGCCAGCAATAGGGGTGATGGGTCGGATGGCTACACCTTC	CASNRGDGSDGYTF
NA	NA	TRBV28	TRBJ2-7	TGTGCCAGCAGCGGGATCTCCTACGAGCAGTACTTC	CASSGISYEQYF
NA	TRBD2	TRBV2	TRBJ2-7	TGTGCCAGCAGACTGGGACTAGCGGGGCCCCAAGGCGAGCAGTACTTC	CASRLGLAGPQGEQYF
NA	TRBD1	TRBV19	TRBJ2-2	TGTGCCAGTAGTACCCGGGACAGGGGAATTGCGACCGGGGAGCTGTTTTTT	CASSTRDRGIATGELFF
few	NA	TRBV20-1	TRBJ2-2	TGCAGGGGGGGCGGGGAGCTGTTTTTT	CRGGGELFF
NA	NA	TRBV2	TRBJ2-7	TGTGCCACCGAGGGACCGGGGGGCTCCGAGCAGTACTTC	CATEGPGGSEQYF
NA	NA	TRBV29-1	TRBJ2-1	TGCAGCCCTAGGCTTTTAGGCAATGAGCAGTTCTTC	CSPRLLGNEQFF
NA	NA	TRBV7-9	TRBJ2-1	TGTGCCAGCAGCTTATTGGAGTACAATGAGCAGTTCTTC	CASSLLEYNEQFF
NA	NA	TRBV18	TRBJ2-3	TGTGCCAGCTCACCATATTCTACAGATACGCAGTATTTT	CASSPYSTDTQYF
NA	NA	TRBV6-5	TRBJ1-1	TGTGCCACTCGACTTCAGCGGGAGAACACTGAAGCTTTCTTT	CATRLQRENTEAFF
NA	NA	TRBV18	TRBJ1-5	TGTGCCAGCTCACCAGGGATCAGGGGTCAGCCCCAGCATTTT	CASSPGIRGQPQHF
NA	NA	TRBV5-4	TRBJ2-7	TGTGCCAGCAGCTATGACAGGGAGGAAAACTACGAGCAGTACTTC	CASSYDREENYEQYF
NA	TRBD2	TRBV6-1	TRBJ2-7	TGTGCCAGCAGGGGGGGAGGAGCGGGAGTAAACGAGCAGTACTTC	CASRGGGAGVNEQYF
NA	TRBD2	TRBV9	TRBJ2-1	TGTGCCAGCAGCGTAGGGGGACTAGCGGGAGACCGACACAATGAGCAGTTCTTC	CASSVGGLAGDRHNEQFF
NA	NA	TRBV7-2	TRBJ2-7	TGTGCCAGCACCCCGGAAGCGGGCAGCTCCTACGAGCAGTACTTC	CASTPEAGSSYEQYF
NA	NA	TRBV7-9	TRBJ1-6	TGTGCCAGCAGCTTGGCCCTGGACGGGTACCGCGGGAATTCACCCCTCCACTTT	CASSLALDGYRGNSPLHF
NA	NA	TRBV6-5	TRBJ2-7	TGTGCCAGCAGTTACTCCTGGACAGCTCCCTACGAGCAGTACTTC	CASSYSWTAPYEQYF